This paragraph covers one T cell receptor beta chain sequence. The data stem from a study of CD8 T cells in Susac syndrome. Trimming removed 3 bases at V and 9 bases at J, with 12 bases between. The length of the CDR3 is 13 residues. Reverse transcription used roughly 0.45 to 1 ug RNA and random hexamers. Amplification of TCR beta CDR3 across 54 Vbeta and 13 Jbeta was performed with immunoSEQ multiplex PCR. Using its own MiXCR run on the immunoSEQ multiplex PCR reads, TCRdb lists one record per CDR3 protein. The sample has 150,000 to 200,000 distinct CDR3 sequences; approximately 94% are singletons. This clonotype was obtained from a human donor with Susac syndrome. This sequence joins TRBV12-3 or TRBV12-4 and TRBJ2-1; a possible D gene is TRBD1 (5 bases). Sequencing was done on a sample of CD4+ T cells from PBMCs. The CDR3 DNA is TGTGCCAGCAGTTTTGGTGCTAGGGGTGAGCAGTTCTTC. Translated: CASSFGARGEQFF.